This T cell receptor beta chain was sequenced for a study of identical twins. The CDR3 is 15 amino acids. Per the germline V gene, CDR1 is MNHNS and CDR2 is SASEGT. With V trimmed by 6 bases and J by 1 base, 5 bases remained unmatched. Comments on this clonotype: What it recognizes is unknown.

Template switching added a universal primer binding site, and final cDNA carried unique molecular identifiers. TCRdb called the 5' RACE reads again in MiXCR, with one record for every CDR3 protein. This sample has roughly 710,000 distinct CDR3 sequences; approximately 6.1% occur once, and the top ten carry under 2%. Whole-study findings and limits: Twins' excess sharing was less marked for out-of-frame beta sequences.

The gene calls are TRBV6-1 and TRBJ2-2; 7 bases fit TRBD2. The TCR comes from a man in his late teens or twenties in good health. Specimen: naive T cells sorted from blood. The CDR3 bases are TGTGCCAGCAGGCAAGGGGAGGGGAACACCGGGGAGCTGTTTTTT. It yields the protein CASRQGEGNTGELFF.